The clone carrying this TCR beta chain was seen ten or more times. A second about 7 to 12 cycle PCR used barcoded and J-beta primers. TCRdb analysed the 5' RACE reads with MiXCR anew, one entry per CDR3 protein. Of around 650,000 distinct CDR3 sequences in the sample, roughly 30% are singletons; the top ten hold 15% to 19%. These data originate in a study of blood T cells in healthy people across ages. This TCR came from a woman of 80 years or more in good health. The source material was blood.

The DNA of the CDR3 is TGTGCCAGCAGCTTTACGGGACAGGGAGAGACCCAGTACTTC. Encoded protein: CASSFTGQGETQYF. This sequence joins TRBV7-9 and TRBJ2-5, with 9 bases identical to TRBD1. V was clipped by 3 bases and J by 4 bases; unmatched bases: 3. CDR3 length equals 14 residues. Germline V gene data show CDR1 as SEHNR and CDR2 as FQNEAQ (reference sequence).